This entry is about one T cell receptor beta chain. As yet, its antigen is unknown. The data were obtained in a study of vaccination effects on CD4 cells after COVID-19. Study-wide background: Sampling occurred a median 72 days post second dose, range 14 to 241.

Antigen-specific CD4+ T cells were expanded (with viral peptide pools) by the ViraFEST assay ahead of sequencing. The culture ran for roughly ten days before CD4+ T cells were isolated. Two doses of either BNT162b2 or mRNA-1273 were given to each participant. Among the vaccine recipients, none had a prior SARS-CoV-2 infection, and nucleocapsid antibodies were negative. After approximately 2 million PBMC were placed in each well, they were cultured with around 10 IU/ml IL-2 and approximately 9.6 ug/ml peptides. It was on days 3 and 7 that half the medium was replaced with IL-2 medium. Only in-frame clones appear in the TCRdb table, and some are missing; sequencing was by immunoSEQ multiplex PCR. The table lists under 40,000 clones, under 75% of them singletons. The trim removed 6 bases at V and 3 bases at J, leaving 1 base unmatched. The CDR3 runs to 13 residues. The germline CDR1 and CDR2 sequences are MNHEY and SVGAGI.

The chain is built from TRBV6-5 and TRBJ2-7, with TRBD2 matching over 11 bases. The material was CD4+ T cells from PBMCs cultured with HCoV-229E spike peptides, obtained after COVID-19 vaccination. The TCR originated in a human donor who received a COVID-19 vaccine. The CDR3 nucleotides are TGTGCCAGCAGGGGACTAGCGGACTACGAGCAGTACTTC. Its translation is CASRGLADYEQYF.